This TCR beta chain was sequenced during a study of cytomegalovirus exposure and HLA in healthy donors (dated by TCRdb to 2015 to 2018). Background for the entire study: In an earlier analysis of some 550 of the donors, 250 to 350 Gb of sequence data and some 120 million unique TCR beta sequences from about 180 million T cells were reported. The genetic ancestry cluster associated with self-reported Caucasian donors included 70% to 85% of the roughly 400 genotyped donors. All discovery cohort repertoires had been generated using a single sequencing platform. Class I and class II HLA loci were covered by the typing at four-digit resolution. An early release that covered several hundred HLA-typed donors contained approximately 290 gigabases of sequencing data and 85 million to 100 million unique TCR sequences. Among some 400 genotyped donors of the cohort, an average of roughly 240,000 unique TCR beta nucleotide sequences were sequenced per donor, about a sixth of them non-productive. High-throughput TCR immunosequencing, statistical association of individual TCRs with disease status, and machine learning were combined to predict cytomegalovirus infection status. In addition to the first cohort of 666 subjects, a separate validation cohort of 120 different subjects was used. Donor age, sex, ethnicity and CMV serostatus were collected together with the repertoire data. The T cell repertoires of under 750 subjects were profiled by immunosequencing and related to cytomegalovirus serostatus. A later analysis re-examined previously published TCR beta repertoires from 600 to 700 donors and added high-resolution HLA genotyping to investigate patterns of TCR occurrence. Roughly 5 DR-DQ haplotypes were handled as single units for association and clustering, since linkage in the cohort was strong. Typing coverage varied by locus: about 629-630 donors for A, B, C, DRB1 and DQB1; roughly 560 for DQA1; more than 600 for DPA1; about 450 for DPB1. In the later analysis, no new phenotypic data were used to find candidate immune exposures; instead, reliance was placed on TCR beta sequences and their occurrence across donors. The study aimed to test whether cataloging public T cell receptors could reveal signatures of past pathogen exposure. To decide whether each TCR beta V gene segment behaved as functional or pseudogenic, an earlier analysis of some 600 of the donors relied on high-throughput TCR beta sequencing. Genome-wide SNP genotypes for about 65% of the 666 donors were used in a later genetic analysis, which treated that subset as a discovery cohort. General findings and caveats noted by the study authors: According to a later analysis, most CMV-associated TCR beta chains appeared to be HLA-restricted, and the HLA associations seemed to be driven largely by CMV exposure. While some public TCRs were present in many individuals, most TCR sequences turned up only very rarely across donors. Compared with the approximately 670-donor mean, donors in an Asian-associated ancestry cluster had fewer N-insertions in productive TCRs, according to a later genetic analysis. Linkage disequilibrium might explain the correlated functional status among segregating V segments, but an unknown experimental factor could not be ruled out. Because some donors lacked HLA typing at each locus, the association tests relied only on the typed subset. Because counts were too low, roughly 18 rarely observed V segments, including chromosome 9 orphons, were left out of the earlier analysis of approximately 500 of the donors. A later genetic analysis associated a missense DCLRE1C variant with V-gene and J-gene trimming of TCR beta chains, and an independent cohort replicated the association. In an earlier analysis of several hundred of the donors, most TCR beta V segments were observed in productive rearrangements about 87% or about 30% of the time, broadly matching IMGT annotations. In a later analysis, several top co-occurrence clusters were reported to appear linked to parvovirus B19, influenza, CMV and Epstein-Barr virus. Assigning TCR associations to individual alleles was difficult when HLA alleles, especially DR and DQ, strongly co-occurred. In this cohort, only TCR beta chains were sequenced, and detectable features were limited by the absence of alpha or paired-chain data. In a later analysis, HLA-associated TCR beta chains showed more clonal expansion and lower generation probabilities than non-associated chains that were equally common. The presence/absence analyses assumed that sequencing depth was roughly uniform across donors, and that assumption may not be true. A further reported finding was that TCR beta sequences accurately predicted the HLA-A and HLA-B alleles for most subjects in the first cohort. Specific HLA alleles were associated with some 15,000 TCR beta sequences at a false discovery rate of 0.05 in a later analysis. The study gave a list of more than 150 TCR beta chains associated with cytomegalovirus. Some IMGT-functional V segments, including TRBV6-2 and TRBV6-3, could not be distinguished by the 87-base-pair reads and were therefore excluded. The authors suggested that the approach could potentially be extended to other disease states and immunological phenotypes. In both the original and validation cohorts, the classifier was reported to diagnose cytomegalovirus status with high specificity and sensitivity. A few of the identified cytomegalovirus-associated TCR beta chains were confirmed in vitro to be specific for cytomegalovirus antigens. A cluster of highly shared sequence variants was judged likely to be a technical artifact of the sequencing pipeline. A later analysis found that TCR association rates varied across HLA loci, with DRB1 alleles showing the most associated TCRs and HLA-C alleles the fewest. Immune exposure information for the cohort was limited to CMV serostatus.

Library construction relied on the immunoSEQ multiplex PCR assay. The multiplex PCR relied on a mix of 60 forward primers for TCR Vbeta segments and 13 reverse primers for TCR Jbeta segments. The CDR3 region of rearranged TCR beta genes was amplified from genomic DNA with a multiplex PCR assay. The amplified TCR beta libraries were sequenced on the Illumina HiSeq System as 87-base-pair reads. Per the source publication's procedure: Across the 600 to 700 repertoires, a later analysis counted 80 million or so unique TCR beta chains, roughly 11 million of which were shared by at least two donors. Raw reads were error-corrected and collapsed into unique sequences by a nearest-neighbor algorithm in which closely related sequences were merged to remove PCR and sequencing errors. To assign V, D and J gene segments, CDR3 sequences were aligned to IMGT reference sequences. Each retained sequence needed at least a six-nucleotide match to both a V gene segment and a J gene segment. Rearrangements were called productive when the CDR3 lacked stop codons and stayed in frame with V and J; all others were non-productive. Following IMGT convention, CDR3 was defined as the stretch from the second conserved V-encoded cysteine to the conserved J-encoded phenylalanine. Sequences without an unambiguous match to a single V gene segment were excluded from the earlier analysis of a few hundred of the donors. In an earlier analysis of about 590 of the donors, a V segment was called functional when productive rearrangements were above 56.7%, and segregating when the standard deviation between donors exceeded 5%. To diagnose cytomegalovirus status from the catalog of TCR beta chain sequences, a statistical classification framework was built. A later analysis assigned V and J genes by comparing TCR nucleotide sequences with IMGT/GENE-DB human TR gene sequences. The TCRdist pipeline was used in a later analysis to assign CDR3 sequences and most-parsimonious VDJ recombination scenarios. In a later analysis, each TCR beta chain was defined by its CDR3 amino acid sequence together with its V-gene family, and reads lacking a unique V-gene family were excluded. To address suspected cross-contamination and a sequencing artifact, a later analysis removed over 500 highly shared, low-generation-probability nucleotide sequences. In a later analysis, a clonal expansion index was calculated for each public chain from normalized within-repertoire ranks of inferred template counts. Generation probabilities in a later analysis came from a VDJ recombination model fitted to out-of-frame rearrangements, and those results were checked against IGoR. In a later analysis, TCR-TCR, TCR-HLA and TCR-CMV co-occurrence was scored with hypergeometric tests, and a repertoire-size bias correction was applied to TCR pairs. A later analysis estimated false discovery rates by permuting HLA or CMV assignments 20 times. In a later analysis, co-occurring TCRs were grouped using DBSCAN, with TCRdist sequence similarity added in when clustering inside HLA-allele-positive subsets. Repertoires with fewer than 30,000 or more than 120,000 public chains were left out of co-occurrence clustering, as were five repertoires with anomalous nucleotide sharing. As stored in TCRdb, this immuneACCESS dataset retains in-frame rearrangements with V and J assigned. A fraction of the clones does not appear; measured against another copy, unresolved V genes explain less than half of the discrepancy, and the remainder lacks a known reason. That table supplies the V and J calls and clone size; D and trimming were determined from the DNA. Here the sample has about 200,000 clones; 70% to 80% occur a single time. The top ten clonotypes cover 1.6% of the sample.

CDR1 and CDR2, per the germline V gene, are SGHTA and FQGTGA. Trimming at the junction amounts to 1 base on V and 5 bases on J, and the germline ends lie 14 bases apart. Counted from cysteine to phenylalanine, this CDR3 has 15 amino acids. Just the 45-base CDR3 DNA is kept, in frame starting at base 1. Notes on this clone: Its antigen remains undetermined. No quality values exist for individual bases; no much larger clone is one base distant.

The cohort comprised around 700 healthy bone marrow donors. All cohort members were sampled while nominally healthy, although unrecorded immune exposures were likely present. The donor tested CMV seronegative and was one of the 352 seronegative cohort members. A peripheral blood sample was provided by each donor, and peripheral blood mononuclear cells were used for TCR beta sequencing. Genomic DNA was extracted from the blood cell samples with the Qiagen DNeasy Blood Extraction Kit. The sample consisted of PBMCs. The V and J segments used are TRBV7-3 and TRBJ2-5, and possibly TRBD1, on 5 matching bases. This sequence was found in a woman between 45 and 60 years old in good health and CMV-seronegative. The CDR3 region has the sequence CASSLSPGRAETQYF. The sequenced DNA is TGTGCCAGCAGCTTAAGCCCAGGCAGGGCGGAGACCCAGTACTTC.